This T cell receptor (beta chain) derives from a study of cytomegalovirus exposure and HLA in healthy donors. Study as a whole: Early on, a data release was issued that held approximately 78 million unique TCRs from HLA-typed donors.

The primer mix had 60 Vbeta and 13 Jbeta primers. Data came from immunoSEQ multiplex PCR; TCRdb stores just in-frame clones and leaves some out. This repertoire shows almost 95,000 clones, over 65% found once; its top ten account for about 3.9%. Material: PBMCs. This clonotype was obtained from a man aged 25-45 years in good health and CMV-seronegative.

The CDR3 DNA reads TGCGCCAGCAGCCAAGAAGGCACAGGGGTGAACACTGAAGCTTTCTTT. Its translation: CASSQEGTGVNTEAFF. The genes are TRBV4-3 and TRBJ1-1; 7 positions match TRBD1. V lost 0 bases to trimming and J lost 0 bases; unmatched junction nucleotides: 4. Germline-derived CDR1 and CDR2 are LGHNA and YSLEER. This CDR3 comprises 16 residues.